This is a list of T cell receptor beta chains from one sample in a study of cytotoxic CD8 clonotypes in ibrutinib-treated CLL. Sequencing was performed with immunoSEQ multiplex PCR; in TCRdb, only in-frame clones are kept and a portion is missing. Here the sample spans over 200,000 clones, around 70% being singletons. The input for sequencing was PBMCs, taken after 12 months of ibrutinib treatment. These receptors originate from a human donor with chronic lymphocytic leukemia. Both conserved end residues are part of each CDR3. A D gene is named only where the DNA matches it firmly. Expanded clones get a size class; other rows say once, few or many, or leave the size out.

D gene: .; clone size: few; J gene: TRBJ1-2; V gene: TRBV6-5; CDR3 DNA: TGTGCCAGCAGCCCTAAAACTACCTCTAACTATGGCTACACCTTC; CDR3 protein: CASSPKTTSNYGYTF
D gene: .; clone size: .; J gene: TRBJ2-1; V gene: TRBV6-1; CDR3 DNA: TGTGCCAGCGGTACTACAAAGGGGCCTCAGTTCTTC; CDR3 protein: CASGTTKGPQFF
D gene: .; clone size: .; J gene: TRBJ2-2; V gene: TRBV5-1; CDR3 DNA: TGCGCCAGCAGCTTGGCAGGGTTGGAACACCGGGGAGCTGTTTTT; CDR3 protein: CASSLAGLEHRGAVF
D gene: .; clone size: .; J gene: TRBJ1-2; V gene: TRBV15; CDR3 DNA: TGTGCCACCAGCAGAGATCGGGGGGACTATGGCTACACCTTC; CDR3 protein: CATSRDRGDYGYTF
D gene: .; clone size: once; J gene: TRBJ1-2; V gene: TRBV28; CDR3 DNA: TGTGCCAGCAAAACAGGGAGCCCCACCTATGGCTACACCTTC; CDR3 protein: CASKTGSPTYGYTF
D gene: TRBD1; clone size: .; J gene: TRBJ2-1; V gene: TRBV5-6; CDR3 DNA: TGTGCCAGCAGCCGAAACAGGGGGATAAACAATGAGCAGTTCTTC; CDR3 protein: CASSRNRGINNEQFF
D gene: .; clone size: few; J gene: TRBJ1-2; V gene: TRBV15; CDR3 DNA: TGTGCCACCAGCAGGGCATATGGGGGGCTCTATGGCTACACCTTC; CDR3 protein: CATSRAYGGLYGYTF
D gene: .; clone size: .; J gene: TRBJ1-4; V gene: TRBV18; CDR3 DNA: TGTGCCAGCTCACCCCGCGCAGGAGCGTCTAATGAAAAACTGTTTTTT; CDR3 protein: CASSPRAGASNEKLFF
D gene: .; clone size: .; J gene: TRBJ1-1; V gene: TRBV14; CDR3 DNA: TGTGCCAGCAGCCAAGGAGGGAACACTGAAGCTTTCTTT; CDR3 protein: CASSQGGNTEAFF
D gene: .; clone size: many; J gene: TRBJ1-2; V gene: TRBV19; CDR3 DNA: TGTGCCAGTAGTTTGGGACGGGTCCGAGGCTTC; CDR3 protein: CASSLGRVRGF
D gene: .; clone size: .; J gene: TRBJ2-3; V gene: TRBV19; CDR3 DNA: TGTGCCAGTAGTCCCAAGGGGGGACTCTGGACAGATACGCAGTATTTT; CDR3 protein: CASSPKGGLWTDTQYF
D gene: .; clone size: .; J gene: TRBJ1-2; V gene: TRBV30; CDR3 DNA: TGTGCCTGGAGTGTACTTGCGGTACATGGCTACACCTTC; CDR3 protein: CAWSVLAVHGYTF
D gene: TRBD2; clone size: .; J gene: TRBJ2-6; V gene: TRBV28; CDR3 DNA: TGTGCCTGCCGGGAGGGAGTGAGCTCTGGGGCCAACGTCCTGACTTTC; CDR3 protein: CACREGVSSGANVLTF
D gene: .; clone size: .; J gene: TRBJ2-1; V gene: TRBV7-3; CDR3 DNA: TGTGCCAGCAGCTTATTGGCTGGGAGAGGTGAGCAGTTCTTC; CDR3 protein: CASSLLAGRGEQFF
D gene: .; clone size: .; J gene: TRBJ1-2; V gene: TRBV5-1; CDR3 DNA: TGCGCCAGCAGCTTGATGCGGGGGCCCCAGAACAACTATGGCTACACCTTC; CDR3 protein: CASSLMRGPQNNYGYTF
D gene: .; clone size: .; J gene: TRBJ2-5; V gene: TRBV7-3; CDR3 DNA: TGTGCCAGCAGCCCAGACAGGTTTCAAGAGACCCAGTACTTC; CDR3 protein: CASSPDRFQETQYF
D gene: .; clone size: .; J gene: TRBJ1-4; V gene: TRBV19; CDR3 DNA: TGTGCCAGTAGTATACACCCAAGGGTGGATAATGAAAAACTGTTTTTT; CDR3 protein: CASSIHPRVDNEKLFF
D gene: .; clone size: .; J gene: TRBJ2-1; V gene: TRBV29-1; CDR3 DNA: TGCAGCGTTGAAGGTCTGGAAAAAGAGGGGCAGTTCTTC; CDR3 protein: CSVEGLEKEGQFF
D gene: TRBD1; clone size: once; J gene: TRBJ2-7; V gene: TRBV7-9; CDR3 DNA: TGTGCCAGCAGCCCTGGACAGGGACCTCAATACGAGCAGTACTTC; CDR3 protein: CASSPGQGPQYEQYF
D gene: TRBD1; clone size: .; J gene: TRBJ1-3; V gene: TRBV6-6; CDR3 DNA: TGTGCCAGCAGTTCGACAGGGATCGGAAACACCATATATTTT; CDR3 protein: CASSSTGIGNTIYF
D gene: TRBD1; clone size: .; J gene: TRBJ2-2; V gene: TRBV7-3; CDR3 DNA: TGTGCCAGCAGCTCAACAGGGGGTAACACCGGGGAGCTGTTTTTT; CDR3 protein: CASSSTGGNTGELFF
D gene: .; clone size: .; J gene: TRBJ2-2; V gene: TRBV30; CDR3 DNA: TGTGCCTGGAGTGTACCGGGACTCGGCGAGCTGTTTTTT; CDR3 protein: CAWSVPGLGELFF
D gene: TRBD1; clone size: .; J gene: TRBJ2-3; V gene: TRBV29-1; CDR3 DNA: TGCAGCGTCAGGGGGTCTAGCACAGATACGCAGTATTTT; CDR3 protein: CSVRGSSTDTQYF
D gene: TRBD2; clone size: .; J gene: TRBJ2-1; V gene: TRBV7-2; CDR3 DNA: TGTGCCAGCAGACCGAACGTGCGGGGGAATGAGCAGTTCTTC; CDR3 protein: CASRPNVRGNEQFF
D gene: TRBD2; clone size: .; J gene: TRBJ2-1; V gene: TRBV7-2; CDR3 DNA: TGTGCCAGCAGCTTCAGGACTAGCGTAACGAGCTCCTACAATGAGCAGTTCTTC; CDR3 protein: CASSFRTSVTSSYNEQFF
D gene: TRBD1; clone size: .; J gene: TRBJ2-7; V gene: TRBV6-5; CDR3 DNA: TGTGCCAGCAGTTACACGGGACAGGGGAACTACGAGCAGTACTTC; CDR3 protein: CASSYTGQGNYEQYF
D gene: TRBD1; clone size: .; J gene: TRBJ1-5; V gene: TRBV10-3; CDR3 DNA: TGTGCCATCAGTACGCAGGGGGCAGGGAGCAATCAGCCCCAGCATTTT; CDR3 protein: CAISTQGAGSNQPQHF
D gene: .; clone size: .; J gene: TRBJ2-7; V gene: TRBV27; CDR3 DNA: TGTGCCAGCAGCCCCAGGGCGGCCTACGAGCAGTACTTC; CDR3 protein: CASSPRAAYEQYF
D gene: .; clone size: few; J gene: TRBJ1-2; V gene: TRBV9; CDR3 DNA: TGTGCCAGCAGCGTTAGGGGGGATAGCTATGGCTACACCTTC; CDR3 protein: CASSVRGDSYGYTF
D gene: TRBD2; clone size: .; J gene: TRBJ2-1; V gene: TRBV19; CDR3 DNA: TGTGCCAGTAGTTCGCGGGGGGGCCAAACGCCCGATGAGCAGTTCTTC; CDR3 protein: CASSSRGGQTPDEQFF
D gene: .; clone size: .; J gene: TRBJ2-1; V gene: TRBV20-1; CDR3 DNA: TGCAGTGCTATTTACAATGAGCAGTTCTTC; CDR3 protein: CSAIYNEQFF
D gene: TRBD1; clone size: few; J gene: TRBJ2-1; V gene: TRBV9; CDR3 DNA: TGTGCCAGCAGCGTAGCTACAGGGGTCAATGAGCAGTTCTTC; CDR3 protein: CASSVATGVNEQFF